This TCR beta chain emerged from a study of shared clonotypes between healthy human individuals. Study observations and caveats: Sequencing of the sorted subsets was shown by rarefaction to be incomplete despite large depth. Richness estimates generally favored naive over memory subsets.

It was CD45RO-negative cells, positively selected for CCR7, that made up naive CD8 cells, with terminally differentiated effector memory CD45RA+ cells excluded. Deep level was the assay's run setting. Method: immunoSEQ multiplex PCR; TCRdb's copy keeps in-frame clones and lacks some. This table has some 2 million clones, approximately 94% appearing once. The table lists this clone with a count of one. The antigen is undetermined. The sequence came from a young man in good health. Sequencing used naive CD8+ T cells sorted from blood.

Written as DNA, the CDR3 is TGCGCCAGCAGCCAAGGGTTGGTTAGCGGGAGAGATACGCAGTATTTT. Protein sequence: CASSQGLVSGRDTQYF. This chain links TRBV4-3 with TRBJ2-3; 9 bases are a match to TRBD2. Germline V CDR1 and CDR2: LGHNA, YSLEER. V dropped 1 base and J dropped 5; count of bases not matched to a gene: 7. This CDR3 comprises 16 residues.